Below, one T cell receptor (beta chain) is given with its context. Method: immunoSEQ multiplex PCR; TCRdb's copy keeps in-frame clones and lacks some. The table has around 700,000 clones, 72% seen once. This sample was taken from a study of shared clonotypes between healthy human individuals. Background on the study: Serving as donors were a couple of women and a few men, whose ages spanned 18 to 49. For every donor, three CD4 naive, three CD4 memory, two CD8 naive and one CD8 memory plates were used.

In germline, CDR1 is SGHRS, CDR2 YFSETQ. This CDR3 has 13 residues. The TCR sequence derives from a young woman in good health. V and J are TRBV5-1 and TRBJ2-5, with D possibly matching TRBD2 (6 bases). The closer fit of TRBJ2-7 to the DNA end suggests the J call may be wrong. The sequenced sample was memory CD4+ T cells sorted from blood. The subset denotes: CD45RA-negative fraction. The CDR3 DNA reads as TGCGCCAGCAGCTTGGTACTAGCCCACGAGCAGTACTTC. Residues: CASSLVLAHEQYF.